This T cell receptor beta chain was retrieved from a study of Graves' ophthalmopathy and Graves' hyperthyroidism. As for the study in general: Peripheral blood sampling occurred at initial diagnosis, before any treatment. The study, taken as a whole, reports: Most thyroid clonotypes expanded beyond 0.001 frequency were also found in blood. The model predicted ophthalmopathy progression with 60% to 71% sensitivity and approximately 72% specificity.

The table lists this clonotype with many counts. Its antigen is unknown. For repertoire sequencing, the TCR beta CDR3 regions were amplified from RNA transcripts. After a first-round RT-PCR with HTBI primers, a second-round multiplex PCR was run. TCRdb reprocessed the multiplex PCR reads via MiXCR and lists one record per CDR3 protein. The sample has hundreds of thousands of distinct CDR3 sequences; about two fifths are singletons. Exclusion applied to patients with other autoimmune diseases, uncontrolled infections, pregnancy or lactation. Sequenced: peripheral blood. This sequence originates from an adult man with Graves' ophthalmopathy.

The CDR3 here is CASSEELGLEETQYF. The DNA of the CDR3 is TGTGCCAGCAGTGAAGAGCTGGGACTAGAAGAGACCCAGTACTTC. The rearrangement uses TRBV2 and TRBJ2-5; TRBD2 matches at 8 bases. The CDR3 is 15 residues long. Germline values: CDR1 SNHLY, CDR2 FYNNEI. V trimming: 1 base; J trimming: 3 bases; junction bases outside the gene matches: 4.